The text below deals with one T cell receptor (beta chain). The antigen remains undetermined. With 3 bases clipped from V and 1 base from J, the junction kept 6 bases outside the gene matches. The CDR3 spans 15 residues. The germline V gene has CDR1 MGHRA and CDR2 YSYEKL. Use of 60 Vbeta and 13 Jbeta primers characterized the PCR. The protocol was immunoSEQ multiplex PCR, while the TCRdb copy is restricted to in-frame clones and leaves out a portion. This repertoire includes approximately 140,000 clones. The data originate from a study of cytomegalovirus exposure and HLA in healthy donors. Broader study findings: Fewer N-insertions (relative to the approximately 700-donor mean) were reportedly seen in an Asian-associated ancestry cluster in a later analysis.

This receptor was taken from a man aged 35 to 55 in good health and CMV-seronegative. Sequencing was performed on PBMCs. The rearrangement joins TRBV4-1 to TRBJ2-7, with 7 bases that match TRBD1. The CDR3, as DNA: TGCGCCAGCAGCCAGGCCGGGACAGCTTCCTACGAGCAGTACTTC. It yields the protein CASSQAGTASYEQYF.